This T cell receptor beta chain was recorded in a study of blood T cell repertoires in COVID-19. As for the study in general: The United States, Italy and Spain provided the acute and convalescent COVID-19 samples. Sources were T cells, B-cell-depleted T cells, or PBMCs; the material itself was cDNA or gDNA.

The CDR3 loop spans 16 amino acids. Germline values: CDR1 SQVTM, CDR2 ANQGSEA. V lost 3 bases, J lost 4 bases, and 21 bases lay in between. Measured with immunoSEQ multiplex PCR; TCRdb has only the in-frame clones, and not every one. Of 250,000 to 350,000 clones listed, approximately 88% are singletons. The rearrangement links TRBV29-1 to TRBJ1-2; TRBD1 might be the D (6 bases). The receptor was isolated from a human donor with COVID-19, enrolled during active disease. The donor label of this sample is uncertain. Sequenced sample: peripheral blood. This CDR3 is CSVEAPIQGSGYGYTF. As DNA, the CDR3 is TGCAGCGTTGAGGCCCCTATACAGGGATCGGGCTATGGCTACACCTTC.